This is a list of T cell receptor beta chains from one sample in a study of spatial heterogeneity in lung cancer. TCRdb reprocessed the 5' RACE reads via MiXCR and lists one record per CDR3 protein. This table holds under 150,000 distinct CDR3 sequences, 12% found once. Sample: PBMCs, taken at follow-up. The source is a male donor with early-stage non-small cell lung cancer. The CDR3 runs from the conserved cysteine through the conserved F or W. D genes are given only for firm matches. A clone size is listed for some rows: how often the clone was seen (once, few, many), or a class if it is expanded.

d_gene	v_gene	j_gene	abundance	CDR3nt	CDR3aa
-	TRBV3-1	TRBJ2-3	few	TGTGCCAGCAGCCAGGCGGGGCGCCGCAACGGCGCAGATACGCAGTATTTT	CASSQAGRRNGADTQYF
TRBD2	TRBV7-6	TRBJ2-7	many	TGTGCCAGCGGGGCGGGGGAACCCTACGAGCAGTACTTC	CASGAGEPYEQYF
-	TRBV4-1	TRBJ1-5	many	TGCGCCAGCAGCCAAGATGGACAGTACAATCAGCCCCAGCATTTT	CASSQDGQYNQPQHF
TRBD2	TRBV5-1	TRBJ2-1	many	TGCGCCAGCAGCTTTAGCGGGGGGGCGGGATTTGAGCAGTTCTTC	CASSFSGGAGFEQFF
TRBD2	TRBV28	TRBJ2-5	-	TGTGCCAGCAGTCCAGCGGGGGGCTCACAAGAGACCCAGTACTTC	CASSPAGGSQETQYF
-	TRBV20-1	TRBJ2-3	-	TGCAGTGCTACTGGGGAGGCGGGCACAGATACGCAGTATTTT	CSATGEAGTDTQYF
TRBD2	TRBV6-2/TRBV6-3	TRBJ2-3	-	TGTGCCAGCACTCAAAATGATCCCGTGGCGGGGGGATTCACAGATACGCAGTATTTT	CASTQNDPVAGGFTDTQYF
-	TRBV3-1	TRBJ2-1	-	TGTGCCAGCAGCCGGCCCGGCAGGACCTACAATGAGCAGTTCTTC	CASSRPGRTYNEQFF
-	TRBV12-3/TRBV12-4	TRBJ1-2	-	TGTGCCAGCAGCCCCCTGACAGGAACCCCTCGAGGCTACACCTTC	CASSPLTGTPRGYTF
-	TRBV4-3	TRBJ2-1	many	TGCGCCAGCAGCCAAGATCGGTGGCCCGGCAATGAGCAGTTCTTC	CASSQDRWPGNEQFF
TRBD1	TRBV29-1	TRBJ1-1	few	TGCAGCGTTGTTATCGGACAGGGGCGGCTAAGGGGCATGAACACTGAAGCTTTCTTT	CSVVIGQGRLRGMNTEAFF
-	TRBV18	TRBJ1-5	few	TGTGCCAGCTCACCCGCAGGGAAGTGGCAGCCCCAGCATTTT	CASSPAGKWQPQHF
TRBD2	TRBV6-6	TRBJ2-7	few	TGTGCCAGCAGTTCTAAGGGACTATCATCCTACGAGCAGTACTTC	CASSSKGLSSYEQYF
-	TRBV4-2	TRBJ1-6	-	TGTGCCAGCAGTCCATGGGGGGAACAAGGAAATTCACCCCTCCACTTT	CASSPWGEQGNSPLHF
-	TRBV5-1	TRBJ1-2	many	TGCGCCAGCAGCTCACCGGGAGAAGGAACTCATGGCTACACCTTC	CASSSPGEGTHGYTF
TRBD1	TRBV7-9	TRBJ1-4	-	TGTGCCAGCAGCAAAGACAGGGCAAATGAAAAACTGTTTTTT	CASSKDRANEKLFF
-	TRBV20-1	TRBJ1-1	-	TGCAGTGCTGGGACCCTGGGGAACACTGAAGCTTTCTTT	CSAGTLGNTEAFF
TRBD2	TRBV9	TRBJ2-1	many	TGTGCCAGCAGCGTAGAGCCTAGCGGATACAATGAGCAGTTCTTC	CASSVEPSGYNEQFF
-	TRBV5-1	TRBJ1-2	many	TGCGCCAGCAGCTTGGACACGGGCGGGTACTATGGCTACACCTTC	CASSLDTGGYYGYTF
TRBD1	TRBV5-1	TRBJ2-5	many	TGCGCCAGCAGCCCCGGACAGGGCCAAGAGACCCAGTACTTC	CASSPGQGQETQYF
TRBD2	TRBV30	TRBJ2-3	few	TGTGCCTGGAGTCTGGGACTAGGGGGAAGCACAGATACGCAGTATTTT	CAWSLGLGGSTDTQYF
-	TRBV6-2/TRBV6-3	TRBJ1-2	-	TGTGCCAGCAGATTGGACCAAAACTATGGCTACACCTTC	CASRLDQNYGYTF